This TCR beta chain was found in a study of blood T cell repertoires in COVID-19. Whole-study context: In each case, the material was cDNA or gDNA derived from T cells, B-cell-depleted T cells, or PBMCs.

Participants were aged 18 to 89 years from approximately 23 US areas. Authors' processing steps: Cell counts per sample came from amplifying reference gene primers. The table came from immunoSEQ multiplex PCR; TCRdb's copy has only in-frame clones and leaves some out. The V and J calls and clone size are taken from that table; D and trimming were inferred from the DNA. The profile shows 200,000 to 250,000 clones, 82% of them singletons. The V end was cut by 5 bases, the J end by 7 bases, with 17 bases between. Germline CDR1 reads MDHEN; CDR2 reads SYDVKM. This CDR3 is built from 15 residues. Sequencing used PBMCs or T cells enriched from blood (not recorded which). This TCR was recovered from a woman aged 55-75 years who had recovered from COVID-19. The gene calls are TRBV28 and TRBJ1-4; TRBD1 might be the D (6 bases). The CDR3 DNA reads TGTGCCAGCAGTCCTCCAACGGGGGGGCTTGAAAAACTGTTTTTT. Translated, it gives CASSPPTGGLEKLFF.